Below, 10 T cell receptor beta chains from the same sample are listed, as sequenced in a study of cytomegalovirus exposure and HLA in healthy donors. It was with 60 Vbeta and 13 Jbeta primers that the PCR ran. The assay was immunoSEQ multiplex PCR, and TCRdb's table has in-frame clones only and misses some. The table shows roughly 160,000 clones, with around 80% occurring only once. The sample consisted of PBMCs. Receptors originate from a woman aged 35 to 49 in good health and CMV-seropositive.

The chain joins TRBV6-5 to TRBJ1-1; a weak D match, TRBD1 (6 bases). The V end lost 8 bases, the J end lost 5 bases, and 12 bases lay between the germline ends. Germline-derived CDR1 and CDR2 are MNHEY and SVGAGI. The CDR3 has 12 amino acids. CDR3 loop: CASSGVGTEAFF. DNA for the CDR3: TGTGCCAGCTCAGGGGTGGGGACTGAAGCTTTCTTT.

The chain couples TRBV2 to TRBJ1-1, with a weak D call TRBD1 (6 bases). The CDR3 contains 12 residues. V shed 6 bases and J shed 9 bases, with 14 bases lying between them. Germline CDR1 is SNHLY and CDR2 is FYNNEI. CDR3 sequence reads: CASSRNREKAFF. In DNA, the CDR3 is TGTGCCAGCAGCCGAAACAGGGAAAAAGCTTTCTTT.

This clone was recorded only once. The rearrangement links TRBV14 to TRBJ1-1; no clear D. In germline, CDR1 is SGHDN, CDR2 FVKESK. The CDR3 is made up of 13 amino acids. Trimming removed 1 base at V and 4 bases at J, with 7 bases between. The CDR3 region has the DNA TGTGCCAGCAGCCAAGTGACAAGCACTGAAGCTTTCTTT. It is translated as CASSQVTSTEAFF.

CDR3 in amino acids: CASSVGGSGSYNEQFF. The CDR3 nucleotides read TGTGCCAGCAGCGTAGGGGGTAGCGGCTCCTACAATGAGCAGTTCTTC. The chain uses TRBV9 and TRBJ2-1, with a weak D call TRBD2 (6 bases). Trimming left V 0 bases short and J 0 bases short, with 10 bases between. The CDR3 consists of 16 residues. Germline-derived CDR1 and CDR2 are SGDLS and YYNGEE.

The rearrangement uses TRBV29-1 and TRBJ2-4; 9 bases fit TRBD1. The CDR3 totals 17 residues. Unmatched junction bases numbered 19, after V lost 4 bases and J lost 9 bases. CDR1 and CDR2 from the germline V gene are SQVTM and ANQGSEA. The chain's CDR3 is CSVVGYTGTGMAGIQYF. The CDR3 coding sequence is TGCAGCGTTGTGGGGTATACCGGGACAGGGATGGCGGGCATTCAGTACTTC.

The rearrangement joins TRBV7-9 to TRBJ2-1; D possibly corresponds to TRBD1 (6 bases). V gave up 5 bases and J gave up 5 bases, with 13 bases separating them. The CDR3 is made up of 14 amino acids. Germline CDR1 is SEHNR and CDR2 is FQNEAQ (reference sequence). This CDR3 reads CASSLTGPHNEQFF. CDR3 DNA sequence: TGTGCCAGCAGCCTTACAGGGCCCCACAATGAGCAGTTCTTC.

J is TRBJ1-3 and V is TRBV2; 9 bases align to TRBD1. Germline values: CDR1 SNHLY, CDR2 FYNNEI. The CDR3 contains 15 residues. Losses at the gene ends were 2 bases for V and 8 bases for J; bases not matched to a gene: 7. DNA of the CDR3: TGTGCCAGCAGTGAAATCGACAGGGGGGTAGACACCATATATTTT. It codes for CASSEIDRGVDTIYF.

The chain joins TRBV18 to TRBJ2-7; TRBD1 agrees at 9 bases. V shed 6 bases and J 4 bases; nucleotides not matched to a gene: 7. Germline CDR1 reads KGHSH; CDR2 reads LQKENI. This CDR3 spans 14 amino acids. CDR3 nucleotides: TGTGCCAGCTCGATGGACAGGGGAACATACGAGCAGTACTTC. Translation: CASSMDRGTYEQYF.

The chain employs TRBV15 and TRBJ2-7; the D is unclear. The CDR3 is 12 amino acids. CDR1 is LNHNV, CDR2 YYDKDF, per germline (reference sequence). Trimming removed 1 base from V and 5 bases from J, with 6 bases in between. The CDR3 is CATSRVFNEQYF. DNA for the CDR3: TGTGCCACCAGCAGAGTTTTCAACGAGCAGTACTTC.

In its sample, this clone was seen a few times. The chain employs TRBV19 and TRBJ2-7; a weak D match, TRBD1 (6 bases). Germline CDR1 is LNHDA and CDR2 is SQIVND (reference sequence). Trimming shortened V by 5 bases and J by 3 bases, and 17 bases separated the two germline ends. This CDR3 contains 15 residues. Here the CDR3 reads CASSAQTGKVYEQYF. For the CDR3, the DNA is TGTGCCAGTAGTGCCCAGACAGGTAAAGTCTACGAGCAGTACTTC. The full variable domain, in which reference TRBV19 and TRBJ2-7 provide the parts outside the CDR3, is DGGITQSPKYLFRKEGQNVTLSCEQNLNHDAMYWYRQDPGQGLRLIYYSQIVNDFQKGDIAEGYSVSREKKESFPLTVTSAQKNPTAFYLCASSAQTGKVYEQYFGPGTRLTVT.